This T cell receptor beta chain was documented in a study of PD-L1 blockade in urothelial cancer. In the study overall: In terms of prior chemotherapy, patients had received 0 to 3 regimens.

Clones were read by immunoSEQ multiplex PCR, and TCRdb kept only the in-frame ones, dropping some. The sample has 27,000 or so clones, about 87% seen once. Germline lookup yields CDR1 SGHVS and CDR2 FQNEAQ. J lost 5 bases, V lost 1 base, and 5 bases had no gene match. The CDR3 totals 15 residues. General observations from the study: Below-median pretreatment blood TCR clonality was a predictor of better survival.

Concerning this clone: The antigen is undetermined.

The V call is TRBV7-8, the J call TRBJ2-1; 7 bases are shared with TRBD1. Sample: PBMCs, taken around atezolizumab (anti-PD-L1) treatment. The clonotype comes from a man aged 50 to 60 with urothelial cancer. The CDR3 loop reads CASSLGGQEHNEQFF. The CDR3 bases are TGTGCCAGCAGCTTAGGCGGACAGGAGCACAATGAGCAGTTCTTC.